One sample yielded the 5 T cell receptor beta chains listed below, sequenced in a study of T cell responses to AZD1222 COVID-19 vaccine. Sequenced by immunoSEQ multiplex PCR; TCRdb stores in-frame clones only, minus some. The repertoire consists of hundreds of thousands of clones, with under 95% occurring once and the leading ten covering roughly 0.99%. The sequencing used peripheral blood, collected on day 0 of MenACWY control vaccination. The receptors were gathered from an adult in good health.

This chain connects TRBV28 to TRBJ2-5; possibly TRBD2 for D (6 bases). The CDR3 has 16 amino acids. Deletions cut 2 bases from V and 5 bases from J, with 18 bases between. Germline V CDR1 and CDR2: MDHEN, SYDVKM. The CDR3: CASSLRDGEVGETQYF. The CDR3 DNA is TGTGCCAGCAGTTTACGCGACGGGGAGGTTGGGGAGACCCAGTACTTC.

This chain links TRBV4-1 with TRBJ2-2; no definite D call. The CDR3 is made up of 14 amino acids. Deletions cut 1 base from V and 1 base from J, with 4 bases between. Germline V lookup: CDR1 MGHRA, CDR2 YSYEKL. The CDR3 spells CASSQVRNTGELFF. The CDR3 nucleotides read TGCGCCAGCAGCCAAGTCCGGAACACCGGGGAGCTGTTTTTT.

The CDR3 region has the DNA TGTGCCAGCTCACCCCCGGGAACAACTAATGAAAAACTGTTTTTT. It is translated as CASSPPGTTNEKLFF. This rearrangement joins TRBV18 to TRBJ1-4; D gene unclear. Trimming pared 3 bases from V and 0 bases from J, leaving 8 bases between. CDR1 is KGHSH and CDR2 is LQKENI in the germline V gene. This CDR3 region has 15 residues. Combining the CDR3 with reference TRBV18 and TRBJ1-4 gives the whole variable domain NAGVMQNPRHLVRRRGQEARLRCSPMKGHSHVYWYRQLPEEGLKFMVYLQKENIIDESGMPKERFSAEFPKEGPSILRIQQVVRGDSAAYFCASSPPGTTNEKLFFGSGTQLSVL.

The sample holds one count of this clone. The chain combines TRBV5-1 with TRBJ1-1; weak D call: TRBD1 (6 bases). Trimming took 4 bases from V and 4 from J, leaving 20 bases between them. The CDR3 is made up of 16 amino acids. In germline, CDR1 is SGHRS, CDR2 YFSETQ. CDR3 sequence reads: CASSPSGQGRVTEAFF. DNA for the CDR3: TGCGCCAGCAGCCCATCCGGGCAGGGGAGAGTCACTGAAGCTTTCTTT. The full variable domain, rest sourced from reference TRBV5-1 and TRBJ1-1, is KAGVTQTPRYLIKTRGQQVTLSCSPISGHRSVSWYQQTPGQGLQFLFEYFSETQRNKGNFPGRFSGRQFSNSRSEMNVSTLELGDSALYLCASSPSGQGRVTEAFFGQGTRLTVV.

The chain joins TRBV19 to TRBJ1-4; D uncertain. This CDR3 is 13 amino acids long. Deletions cut 8 bases from V and 8 bases from J, with 15 bases between. CDR1 and CDR2 from the germline V gene are LNHDA and SQIVND (reference sequence). The CDR3 loop reads CASSSGIGEKLFF. The CDR3, as DNA: TGTGCCAGTTCGTCGGGGATCGGGGAAAAACTGTTTTTT.